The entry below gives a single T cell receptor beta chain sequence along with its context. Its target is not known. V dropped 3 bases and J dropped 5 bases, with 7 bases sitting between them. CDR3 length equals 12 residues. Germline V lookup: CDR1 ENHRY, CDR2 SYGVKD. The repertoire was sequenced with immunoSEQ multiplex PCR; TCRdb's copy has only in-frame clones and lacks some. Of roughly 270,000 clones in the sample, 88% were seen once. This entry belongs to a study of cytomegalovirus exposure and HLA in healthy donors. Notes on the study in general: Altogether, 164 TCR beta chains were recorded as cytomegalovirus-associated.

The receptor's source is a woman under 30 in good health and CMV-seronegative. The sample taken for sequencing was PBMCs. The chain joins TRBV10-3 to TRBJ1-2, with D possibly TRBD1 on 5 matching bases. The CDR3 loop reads CAISDGGYGYTF. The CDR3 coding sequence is TGTGCCATCAGTGACGGGGGATATGGCTACACCTTC.